Listed here is a single T cell receptor beta chain. Its specificity is not known. As the template, RNA transcripts were used to amplify TCR beta CDR3 regions. Second-round multiplex PCR came after first-round RT-PCR with HTBI primers. A single record per CDR3 protein comes from TCRdb applying MiXCR to the multiplex PCR reads. The sample yields a few hundred thousand distinct CDR3 sequences, about 22% seen once. This entry comes from a study of Graves' ophthalmopathy and Graves' hyperthyroidism. Findings of the study overall: A classifier, a 13-signature model, separated ophthalmopathy from stable hyperthyroidism with more than 85% sensitivity and 65% to 83% specificity.

Each donor who had ophthalmopathy showed moderate-to-severe activity, a CAS of ≥3, a NOSPECS of ≥4, and a duration under 3 months. Physicians reached a diagnosis by relying on clinical symptoms, serum thyroxine, TRAb, thyroid ultrasound and orbital computed tomography. CDR1 and CDR2 (germline): MNHNS, SASEGT. Between the trimmed V and J ends, which lost 6 bases and 2 bases, there was a span of 11 bases. This CDR3 contains 13 residues. The V call is TRBV6-1, the J call TRBJ2-7; D unresolved. The sequence came from a woman aged 45-60 years with Graves' ophthalmopathy. The sample was peripheral blood. The CDR3 DNA reads TGTGCCAGCAGCCCCGGCCCCGCCTACGAGCAGTACTTC. It specifies CASSPGPAYEQYF.